This T cell receptor beta chain was identified in a study of cytomegalovirus exposure and HLA in healthy donors. Study results and limitations: Some TCR beta chains (more than 150 of them) were listed as cytomegalovirus-associated.

As for the donors, each was a healthy bone marrow donor. In nominal health when sampled, donors likely had unrecorded immune exposures nonetheless. The PCR was carried out with 60 Vbeta primers and 13 Jbeta primers. The method was immunoSEQ multiplex PCR; TCRdb's version includes in-frame clones alone and lacks a portion of them. The table includes about 160,000 clones, roughly three quarters detected once. For this clone: Its specificity is not known.

The germline V gene has CDR1 KGHSH and CDR2 LQKENI. The CDR3 loop spans 18 amino acids. V lost 3 bases, J lost 10 bases, and 15 bases stayed unmatched. The sequenced material came from PBMCs. The TCR originated in a man in his forties or fifties in good health and CMV-seropositive. J is TRBJ2-1 and V is TRBV18; the match to TRBD2 covers 13 bases. In nucleotides, the CDR3 is TGTGCCAGCTCACCGATACGGACTAGCGGGGGATCGTCAGGAGAGCAGTTCTTC. It specifies CASSPIRTSGGSSGEQFF.